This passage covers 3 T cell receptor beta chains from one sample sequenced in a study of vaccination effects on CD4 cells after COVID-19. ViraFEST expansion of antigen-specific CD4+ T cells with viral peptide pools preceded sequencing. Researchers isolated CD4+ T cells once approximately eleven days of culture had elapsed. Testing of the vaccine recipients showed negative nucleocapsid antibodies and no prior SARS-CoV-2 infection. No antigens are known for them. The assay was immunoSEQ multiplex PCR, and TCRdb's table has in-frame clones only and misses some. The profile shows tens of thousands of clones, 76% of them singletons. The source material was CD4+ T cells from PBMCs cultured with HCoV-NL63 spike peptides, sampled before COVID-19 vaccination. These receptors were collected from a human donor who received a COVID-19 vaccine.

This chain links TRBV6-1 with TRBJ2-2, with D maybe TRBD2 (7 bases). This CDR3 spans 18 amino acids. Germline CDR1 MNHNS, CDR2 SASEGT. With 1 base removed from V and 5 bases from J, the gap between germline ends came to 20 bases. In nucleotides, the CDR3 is TGTGCCAGCAGTGAAGTGTTCGGCGTGGGGGGGCAGACCGGGGAGCTGTTTTTT. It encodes CASSEVFGVGGQTGELFF.

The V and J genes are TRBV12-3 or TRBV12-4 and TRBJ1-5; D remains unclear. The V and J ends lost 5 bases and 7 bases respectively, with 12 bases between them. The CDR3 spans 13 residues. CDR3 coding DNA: TGTGCCAGCAGTGTTGGGGAGGGCCAGCCCCAGCATTTT. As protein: CASSVGEGQPQHF.

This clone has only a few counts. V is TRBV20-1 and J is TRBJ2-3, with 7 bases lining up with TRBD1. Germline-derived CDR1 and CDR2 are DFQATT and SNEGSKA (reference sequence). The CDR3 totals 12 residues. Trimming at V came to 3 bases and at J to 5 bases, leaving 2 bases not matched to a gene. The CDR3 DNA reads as TGCAGTGCTAGTTCAGGGGGAGATACGCAGTATTTT. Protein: CSASSGGDTQYF.